The source of this T cell receptor beta chain is a study of CXCR3-negative and CXCR3-positive naive CD8 T cells. Germline V gene lookup returns CDR1 DFQATT and CDR2 SNEGSKA (reference sequence). This CDR3 comprises 17 residues. The TRB libraries of cDNA were built by UMI-labeled 5' RACE. TCRdb reprocessed the 5' RACE reads and keeps a single row for each CDR3 protein, giving no DNA. This table holds 85,000 to 130,000 distinct CDR3 sequences. Overall study findings and caveats: Compared with CXCR3-negative naive cells, CXCR3-positive naive cells showed more hydrophobic TRB CDR3s.

As for this clonotype: Its antigen is not known.

The source is a human donor in good health. Some clones in this sample may be carry-over from other donors' samples. Material: naive CXCR3+ CD8+ T cells from blood. Subset: CD45RO-CCR7+CD27+CD95- naive CD8+ T cells expressing CXCR3 (TNR3+). The gene calls are TRBV20-1 and TRBJ2-3; TCRdb picks TRBD1, but there is no DNA to check that call. The CDR3 region is CSARSLAGTKGTDTQYF.